The next 29 T cell receptor beta chains were all read from a single sample in a study of T cell changes during pregnancy in multiple sclerosis. Profiled with immunoSEQ multiplex PCR; TCRdb holds only in-frame clones, not every one. The profile shows tens of thousands of clones, 93% of them singletons. Here the sequenced sample was peripheral blood, taken in the second trimester of pregnancy. Every receptor here comes from a female donor with multiple sclerosis, enrolled in a pregnancy study.

This rearrangement joins TRBV4-2 to TRBJ2-3; 8 bases fit TRBD2. Trimming at V came to 1 base and at J to 0 bases, leaving 12 bases not matched to a gene. CDR1 is LGHNA, CDR2 YNFKEQ, per germline. The CDR3 is 19 amino acids. CDR3 DNA: TGTGCCAGCAGCCAAGGCGGGGGGAGTGGGTTAGGAAGCACAGATACGCAGTATTTT. As protein: CASSQGGGSGLGSTDTQYF.

The gene calls are TRBV6-1 and TRBJ2-3; the D is unclear. CDR1 is MNHNS, CDR2 SASEGT, per germline. CDR3 length equals 15 residues. V was cut by 3 bases and J by 0 bases, with 10 bases left in between. This chain's CDR3 is CASSDITTSTDTQYF. As DNA, the CDR3 is TGTGCCAGCAGTGATATTACCACTAGCACAGATACGCAGTATTTT.

The V and J genes are TRBV19 and TRBJ2-7; 8 bases align to TRBD2. Germline trimming cut 9 bases from V and 4 bases from J; bases unmatched to any gene: 14. The CDR3 is made up of 15 amino acids. Germline V lookup: CDR1 LNHDA, CDR2 SQIVND (reference sequence). CDR3 sequence: CASSLGGGGIYEQYF. DNA of the CDR3: TGTGCCAGCTCCCTCGGGGGCGGGGGGATTTACGAGCAGTACTTC. Together with reference TRBV19 and TRBJ2-7, the CDR3 gives the full variable domain: DGGITQSPKYLFRKEGQNVTLSCEQNLNHDAMYWYRQDPGQGLRLIYYSQIVNDFQKGDIAEGYSVSREKKESFPLTVTSAQKNPTAFYLCASSLGGGGIYEQYFGPGTRLTVT.

The V call is TRBV5-6, the J call TRBJ2-7, with 10 bases aligning to TRBD2. The CDR3 runs to 17 residues. Germline assignment: CDR1 SGHDT and CDR2 YYEEEE. Unmatched junction bases numbered 11, after V lost 0 bases and J lost 5 bases. CDR3 protein: CASSLASGRGVRDEQYF. The CDR3 DNA is TGTGCCAGCAGCTTGGCTAGCGGGAGAGGTGTTCGTGACGAGCAGTACTTC.

The J gene is TRBJ2-2, the V gene TRBV18; 11 bases fit TRBD2. The V segment lost 3 bases and the J segment 5 bases; nucleotides outside the gene matches: 8. The CDR3 length is 17 residues. The germline V gene has CDR1 KGHSH and CDR2 LQKENI. The CDR3 DNA reads TGTGCCAGCTCACCTCTTACTAGCGGGAGAGGAACCGGGGAGCTGTTTTTT. It codes for CASSPLTSGRGTGELFF.

The genes are TRBV6-5 and TRBJ1-2; weak D call: TRBD1 (6 bases). CDR1 and CDR2 from the germline V gene are MNHEY and SVGAGI. The germline V and J ends were trimmed by 5 bases and 3 bases, with 16 bases remaining between them. The CDR3 is made up of 15 amino acids. The CDR3 loop reads CASSRNSGAHYGYTF. Written as DNA, the CDR3 is TGTGCCAGCAGTCGCAACTCAGGGGCGCACTATGGCTACACCTTC.

This chain links TRBV7-2 with TRBJ1-3; no reliable D call. The CDR3 sequence is 15 residues long. Germline CDR1 and CDR2: SGHTA and FQGNSA. Trimming shortened V by 5 bases and J by 0 bases, and 11 bases separated the two germline ends. The CDR3 region has the DNA TGTGCCAGCAGCCTAGGGTTCAGCTCTGGAAACACCATATATTTT. Its translation is CASSLGFSSGNTIYF.

J is TRBJ2-1 and V is TRBV19, with a possible D match to TRBD2 (6 bases). CDR3 length equals 13 residues. The V end lost 2 bases, the J end lost 9 bases, and 11 bases lay between the germline ends. Germline V gene lookup returns CDR1 LNHDA and CDR2 SQIVND (reference sequence). The CDR3 DNA is TGTGCCAGTAGTATACGGGAGAGGAGTGAGCAGTTCTTC. Amino acid sequence: CASSIRERSEQFF.

The chain links TRBV7-8 to TRBJ2-5; TRBD2 aligns across 9 bases. This CDR3 has 18 residues. Per germline, CDR1 SGHVS and CDR2 FQNEAQ. The V gene end was trimmed by 1 base and the J gene end by 2 bases; junction bases not matched to a gene: 11. CDR3 residues: CASSLEGVLAGHQETQYF. The DNA of the CDR3 is TGTGCCAGCAGCTTAGAAGGTGTTCTAGCGGGACATCAAGAGACCCAGTACTTC.

The rearrangement joins TRBV2 to TRBJ2-3; D unresolved. Trimming took off 3 bases at V and 0 bases at J, with 7 bases between the two ends. Germline CDR1 reads SNHLY; CDR2 reads FYNNEI. The CDR3 contains 14 residues. The CDR3 is CASSEAPSTDTQYF. The CDR3 nucleotides read TGTGCCAGCAGTGAGGCCCCCAGCACAGATACGCAGTATTTT.

The CDR3 loop is CASSLEGLAAYEQYF. The CDR3 DNA follows: TGTGCCAGCAGCTTAGAGGGCCTAGCGGCCTACGAGCAGTACTTC. This chain uses TRBV7-8 with TRBJ2-7; 7 nucleotides match TRBD2. J gave up 2 bases and V 1 base, and 5 bases lay outside the gene matches. The CDR3 spans 15 residues. Per the germline V gene, CDR1 is SGHVS and CDR2 is FQNEAQ.

V usage is TRBV5-4 and J usage is TRBJ2-7, with D perhaps TRBD2 (5 bases). The germline V gene encodes CDR1 SGHNT and CDR2 YYREEE (reference sequence). CDR3 length equals 16 residues. Trimming stripped 2 bases from V and 1 base from J, with 16 bases between. For the CDR3, the DNA is TGTGCCAGCAGCTTTCCTGAGGGTAGCGCGTCCTACGAGCAGTACTTC. Translating it yields CASSFPEGSASYEQYF.

The chain carries TRBV30 and TRBJ1-1; D gene uncertain. The CDR3 has 13 amino acids. Trimming left V 2 bases short and J 1 base short, with 8 bases between. Germline V lookup: CDR1 GTSNPN, CDR2 SVGIG (reference sequence). CDR3 coding DNA: TGTGCCTGGAGTCTAGTCCGGAACACTGAAGCTTTCTTT. Translated: CAWSLVRNTEAFF. Complete variable domain (other parts from reference TRBV30 and TRBJ1-1): SQTIHQWPATLVQPVGSPLSLECTVEGTSNPNLYWYRQAAGRGLQLLFYSVGIGQISSEVPQNLSASRPQDRQFILSSKKLLLSDSGFYLCAWSLVRNTEAFFGQGTRLTVV.

The chain links TRBV4-3 to TRBJ2-1; the match to TRBD2 covers 11 bases. This CDR3 has 16 residues. The V gene's germline CDR1 is LGHNA and CDR2 YSLEER. The V segment lost 0 bases and the J segment 4 bases; nucleotides outside the gene matches: 2. CDR3 region: CASSQDTSGRYNEQFF. CDR3 nucleotide sequence: TGCGCCAGCAGCCAAGATACTAGCGGGAGATACAATGAGCAGTTCTTC.

This sequence joins TRBV5-6 and TRBJ2-1; D not resolved. This CDR3 comprises 11 residues. Germline CDR1 SGHDT, CDR2 YYEEEE. V was pared by 2 bases and J by 9 bases, with 6 bases between. The CDR3 bases are TGTGCCAGCAGCTTCTCGAGTGAGCAGTTCTTC. Translating it yields CASSFSSEQFF.

The chain joins TRBV5-1 to TRBJ2-5, with D unresolved. Germline assignment: CDR1 SGHRS and CDR2 YFSETQ. The V end lost 0 bases, the J end lost 5 bases, and 8 bases lay between the germline ends. The CDR3 spans 13 residues. CDR3 sequence reads: CASSLGPEETQYF. CDR3 coding DNA: TGCGCCAGCAGCTTGGGGCCGGAGGAGACCCAGTACTTC.

The V gene is TRBV19, the J gene TRBJ2-3; 10 bases map to TRBD1. Losses at the gene ends were 6 bases for V and 4 bases for J; bases not matched to a gene: 10. This CDR3 has 16 amino acids. The germline V gene encodes CDR1 LNHDA and CDR2 SQIVND (reference sequence). This chain's CDR3 is CASSPHTGTGADTQYF. The CDR3 nucleotides read TGTGCCAGTAGCCCCCATACCGGGACAGGGGCAGATACGCAGTATTTT.

This clone was observed a few times. The CDR3 region is CASSLGLEAFF. The CDR3 nucleotides are TGTGCCAGCAGTTTAGGCCTTGAAGCTTTCTTT. V usage is TRBV28 and J usage is TRBJ1-1, with D hard to call. V was cut by 2 bases and J by 7 bases, with 5 bases left in between. The CDR3 is 11 amino acids. Germline-derived CDR1 and CDR2 are MDHEN and SYDVKM. The variable domain in full, completed from reference TRBV28 and TRBJ1-1, reads DVKVTQSSRYLVKRTGEKVFLECVQDMDHENMFWYRQDPGLGLRLIYFSYDVKMKEKGDIPEGYSVSREKKERFSLILESASTNQTSMYLCASSLGLEAFFGQGTRLTVV.

The genes are TRBV7-9 and TRBJ2-5; 8 nucleotides agree with TRBD1. The CDR3 is 16 residues long. V was clipped by 3 bases and J by 5 bases; unmatched bases: 11. Germline V gene lookup returns CDR1 SEHNR and CDR2 FQNEAQ (reference sequence). The CDR3 loop reads CASSFLGQGPRETQYF. The CDR3 region has the DNA TGTGCCAGCAGCTTCCTCGGACAGGGACCCCGGGAGACCCAGTACTTC.

This clone was seen a handful of times. The chain recombines TRBV15 with TRBJ2-7; 9 nucleotides match TRBD2. This CDR3 is built from 18 residues. Germline assignment: CDR1 LNHNV and CDR2 YYDKDF (reference sequence). The J segment lost 3 bases and the V segment lost 1 base, leaving 13 bases of the junction unmatched. The CDR3 is CATSRAAAGGPRFYEQYF. The CDR3 coding sequence is TGTGCCACCAGCAGAGCTGCGGCGGGAGGGCCCCGCTTCTACGAGCAGTACTTC. Full variable domain (outside the CDR3, taken from reference TRBV15 and TRBJ2-7): DAMVIQNPRYQVTQFGKPVTLSCSQTLNHNVMYWYQQKSSQAPKLLFHYYDKDFNNEADTPDNFQSRRPNTSFCFLDIRSPGLGDTAMYLCATSRAAAGGPRFYEQYFGPGTRLTVT.

Comment on this clone: The sample has other DNA sequences that encode this CDR3 too. The chain joins TRBV5-6 to TRBJ2-5; D perhaps matches TRBD1 (6 bases). Germline V gene data show CDR1 as SGHDT and CDR2 as YYEEEE. V was pared by 4 bases and J by 4 bases, with 11 bases between. The CDR3 extends over 13 amino acids. The CDR3 sequence is CASSQQGIETQYF. Here the CDR3 DNA reads TGTGCCAGCAGCCAACAGGGAATAGAGACCCAGTACTTC.

The chain combines TRBV7-9 with TRBJ2-1; 12 nucleotides line up with TRBD2. The germline gives CDR1 SEHNR, CDR2 FQNEAQ (reference sequence). The length of the CDR3 is 18 residues. Trimming cost V 5 bases and J 6 bases; bases outside gene matches: 14. CDR3 residues: CASSRKLAGGPVRNEQFF. The CDR3 DNA is TGTGCCAGCAGCAGAAAGCTAGCGGGAGGGCCGGTACGCAATGAGCAGTTCTTC.

This CDR3 reads CASSTFGTSGRTQYF. DNA of the CDR3: TGTGCCAGTAGTACTTTCGGGACTAGCGGGAGAACCCAGTACTTC. This rearrangement joins TRBV19 to TRBJ2-5; TRBD2 matches at 14 bases. Unmatched junction bases numbered 6, after V lost 4 bases and J lost 8 bases. The germline CDR1 and CDR2 sequences are LNHDA and SQIVND (reference sequence). The CDR3 is 15 amino acids.

J is TRBJ2-5 and V is TRBV7-9; D is possibly TRBD2 (5 bases). V lost 5 bases to trimming and J lost 4 bases, with 11 bases between them. The CDR3 contains 13 residues. CDR1 SEHNR and CDR2 FQNEAQ come from the germline V gene (reference sequence). The chain's CDR3 is CASSQPGRETQYF. The CDR3 region has the DNA TGTGCCAGCAGCCAACCGGGGAGAGAGACCCAGTACTTC.

This clone has more than one count but fewer than ten. J is TRBJ2-1 and V is TRBV10-3; 11 bases are a match to TRBD1. V trimming: 11 bases; J trimming: 7 bases; junction bases outside the gene matches: 10. The CDR3 spans 14 residues. The V gene's germline CDR1 is ENHRY and CDR2 SYGVKD. The chain's CDR3 is CASNSGQGANEQFF. The DNA for the CDR3 is TGTGCCTCCAATTCCGGACAGGGGGCGAATGAGCAGTTCTTC.

In this sample, this clone turned up once. This rearrangement joins TRBV27 to TRBJ2-2, with a weak D call TRBD1 (6 bases). CDR1 is MNHEY, CDR2 SMNVEV, per germline (reference sequence). There are 14 residues in the CDR3. V lost 5 bases, J lost 5 bases, and 12 bases lay in between. CDR3 DNA: TGTGCCAGCAGTAGGACAGTTCCGACCGGGGAGCTGTTTTTT. This sequence encodes CASSRTVPTGELFF.

CDR3 sequence: CASSSRLAALAKNIQYF. The CDR3, as DNA: TGTGCCAGCAGTTCCCGACTAGCGGCATTAGCCAAAAACATTCAGTACTTC. The rearrangement joins TRBV28 to TRBJ2-4, with 9 bases that match TRBD2. This CDR3 contains 17 residues. Germline-derived CDR1 and CDR2 are MDHEN and SYDVKM. The ends lost 4 bases at V and 0 bases at J; junction bases unmatched: 7. The full variable domain, rest sourced from reference TRBV28 and TRBJ2-4, is DVKVTQSSRYLVKRTGEKVFLECVQDMDHENMFWYRQDPGLGLRLIYFSYDVKMKEKGDIPEGYSVSREKKERFSLILESASTNQTSMYLCASSSRLAALAKNIQYFGAGTRLSVL.

V usage is TRBV5-4 and J usage is TRBJ2-3, with TRBD2 matching over 12 bases. The length of the CDR3 is 16 residues. The ends lost 4 bases at V and 4 bases at J; junction bases unmatched: 7. Germline V CDR1 and CDR2: SGHNT, YYREEE (reference sequence). The CDR3 DNA follows: TGTGCCAGCAGCGGGCCGGGACTAGCGGGCGCAGATACGCAGTATTTT. Protein: CASSGPGLAGADTQYF.

The rearrangement uses TRBV5-1 and TRBJ2-7; 11 bases align to TRBD2. The CDR3 is made up of 17 amino acids. The V segment lost 1 base and the J segment 3 bases; nucleotides outside the gene matches: 9. Germline V gene data show CDR1 as SGHRS and CDR2 as YFSETQ. CDR3 sequence (DNA): TGCGCCAGCAGCTTGTTGCTTATAGCGGGAGGGCGCTACGAGCAGTACTTC. This sequence encodes CASSLLLIAGGRYEQYF. Using reference TRBV5-1 and TRBJ2-7 for the parts outside the CDR3, the full variable domain is KAGVTQTPRYLIKTRGQQVTLSCSPISGHRSVSWYQQTPGQGLQFLFEYFSETQRNKGNFPGRFSGRQFSNSRSEMNVSTLELGDSALYLCASSLLLIAGGRYEQYFGPGTRLTVT.